This T cell receptor beta chain is drawn from a study of shared clonotypes between healthy human individuals. Whole-study context: CD4 naive and CD4 memory each took three plates per donor, while CD8 naive took two and CD8 memory one. Points from the study as a whole: Rarefaction showed sorted-subset sequencing was incomplete despite large depth.

Assay: immunoSEQ multiplex PCR; the TCRdb copy retains only in-frame clones and omits some. Of about 380,000 clones in the sample, about 96% are singletons; the top ten hold 0.25% to 0.35%. The study enrolled healthy HIV-negative adults without recent acute infections or vaccinations as donors. The V gene's germline CDR1 is SGHNT and CDR2 YYREEE (reference sequence). This CDR3 comprises 15 residues. V shed 2 bases and J 0 bases; nucleotides not matched to a gene: 0. Concerning this clone: Its antigen is unknown. Other DNA sequences in this sample translate to the same CDR3.

This sequence joins TRBV5-4 and TRBJ2-3, with 10 bases that match TRBD2. Sequences were obtained from memory CD8+ T cells sorted from blood. Subset denoted: CD45RO+ cells pooled with CCR7-negative TemRA cells. This sequence was found in a man younger than 45 in good health. The CDR3 DNA follows: TGTGCCAGCAGCTTAGCGGGAGGGAGCACAGATACGCAGTATTTT. Protein sequence: CASSLAGGSTDTQYF.